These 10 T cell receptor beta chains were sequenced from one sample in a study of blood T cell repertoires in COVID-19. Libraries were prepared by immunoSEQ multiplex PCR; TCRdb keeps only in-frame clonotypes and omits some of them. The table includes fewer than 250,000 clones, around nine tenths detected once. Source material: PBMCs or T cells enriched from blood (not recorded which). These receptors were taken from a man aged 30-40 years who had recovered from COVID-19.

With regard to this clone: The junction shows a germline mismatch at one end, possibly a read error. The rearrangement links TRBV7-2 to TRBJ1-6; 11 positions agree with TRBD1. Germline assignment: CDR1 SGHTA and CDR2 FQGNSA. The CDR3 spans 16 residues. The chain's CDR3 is CASSLGTGGINSPLHF. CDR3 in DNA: TGTGCCAGCAGTTTAGGGACAGGGGGTATCAATTCACCCCTCCACTTT.

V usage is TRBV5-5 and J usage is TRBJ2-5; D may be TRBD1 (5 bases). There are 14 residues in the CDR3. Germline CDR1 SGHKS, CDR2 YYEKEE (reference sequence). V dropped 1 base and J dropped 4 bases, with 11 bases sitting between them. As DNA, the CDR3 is TGTGCCAGCAGCTTGTCCCAGGGTTCAGAGACCCAGTACTTC. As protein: CASSLSQGSETQYF.

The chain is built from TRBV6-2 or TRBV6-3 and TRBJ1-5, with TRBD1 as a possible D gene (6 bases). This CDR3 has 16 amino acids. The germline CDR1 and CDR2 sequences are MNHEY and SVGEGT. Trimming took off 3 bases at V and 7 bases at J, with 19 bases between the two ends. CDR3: CASSYDQGQVAQPQHF. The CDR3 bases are TGTGCCAGCAGTTATGATCAGGGGCAGGTCGCCCAGCCCCAGCATTTT.

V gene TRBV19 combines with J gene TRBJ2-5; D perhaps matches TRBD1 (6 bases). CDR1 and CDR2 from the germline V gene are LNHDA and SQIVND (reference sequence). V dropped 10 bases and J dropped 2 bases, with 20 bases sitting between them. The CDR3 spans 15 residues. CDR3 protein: CAIAIRTAKQETQYF. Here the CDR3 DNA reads TGTGCCATTGCGATAAGGACAGCAAAACAAGAGACCCAGTACTTC.

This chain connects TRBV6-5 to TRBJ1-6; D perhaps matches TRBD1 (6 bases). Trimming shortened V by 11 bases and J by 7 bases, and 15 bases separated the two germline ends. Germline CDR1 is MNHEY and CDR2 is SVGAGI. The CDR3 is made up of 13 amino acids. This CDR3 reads CASSGQWNSPLHF. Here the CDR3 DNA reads TGTGCCTCTAGCGGACAGTGGAATTCACCCCTCCACTTT.

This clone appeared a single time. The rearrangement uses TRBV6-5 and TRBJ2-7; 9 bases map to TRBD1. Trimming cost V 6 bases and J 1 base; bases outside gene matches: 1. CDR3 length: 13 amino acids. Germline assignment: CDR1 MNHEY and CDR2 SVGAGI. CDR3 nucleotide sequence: TGTGCCAGCAGAGACAGGGGGTCCTACGAGCAGTACTTC. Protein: CASRDRGSYEQYF.

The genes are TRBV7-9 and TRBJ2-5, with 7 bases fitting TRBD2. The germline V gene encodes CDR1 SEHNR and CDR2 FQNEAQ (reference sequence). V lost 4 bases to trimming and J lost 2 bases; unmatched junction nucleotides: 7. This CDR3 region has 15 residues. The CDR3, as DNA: TGTGCCAGCAGCTCCCTGATGGGGGGGCAAGAGACCCAGTACTTC. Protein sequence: CASSSLMGGQETQYF.

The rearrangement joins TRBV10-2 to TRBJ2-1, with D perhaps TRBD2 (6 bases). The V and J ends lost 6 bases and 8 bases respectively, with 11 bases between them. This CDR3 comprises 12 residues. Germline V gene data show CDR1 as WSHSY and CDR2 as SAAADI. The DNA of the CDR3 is TGCGCCAGCAGCCTTTGGAGGGATGAGCAGTTCTTC. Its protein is CASSLWRDEQFF.

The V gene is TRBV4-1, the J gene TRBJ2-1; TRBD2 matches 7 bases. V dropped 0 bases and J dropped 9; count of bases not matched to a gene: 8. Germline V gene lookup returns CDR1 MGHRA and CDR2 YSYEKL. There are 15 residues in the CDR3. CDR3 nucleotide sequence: TGCGCCAGCAGCCAAGATCCGGGAGGCACGGGTGAGCAGTTCTTC. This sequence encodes CASSQDPGGTGEQFF.

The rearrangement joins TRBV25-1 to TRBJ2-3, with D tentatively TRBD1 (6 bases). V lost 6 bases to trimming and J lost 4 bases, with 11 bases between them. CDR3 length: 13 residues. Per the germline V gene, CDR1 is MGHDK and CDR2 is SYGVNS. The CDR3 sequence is CASRPQGADTQYF. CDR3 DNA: TGTGCCAGCAGACCACAGGGCGCAGATACGCAGTATTTT. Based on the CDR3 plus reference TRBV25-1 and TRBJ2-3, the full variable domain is EADIYQTPRYLVIGTGKKITLECSQTMGHDKMYWYQQDPGMELHLIHYSYGVNSTEKGDLSSESTVSRIRTEHFPLTLESARPSHTSQYLCASRPQGADTQYFGPGTRLTVL.